The 5 T cell receptor beta chains reported below all come from one sample, sequenced in a study of tissue T cells after allogeneic stem cell transplantation. The assay was immunoSEQ multiplex PCR, and TCRdb's table has in-frame clones only and misses some. This table holds 10,000 to 15,000 clones, 70% found once. The starting material was tissue from the right colon, obtained at autopsy. These receptors were obtained from a woman between 18 and 50 years old with breast cancer.

The genes are TRBV24-1 and TRBJ2-6, with unresolved D. V gave up 4 bases and J gave up 4 bases, with 4 bases separating them. Germline V CDR1 and CDR2: KGHDR, SFDVKD. This CDR3 is 13 amino acids long. CDR3 in DNA: TGTGCCACCAGTGAGCCAGGGGCCAACGTCCTGACTTTC. Residues: CATSEPGANVLTF.

The chain employs TRBV11-2 and TRBJ1-2; D is perhaps TRBD1 (5 bases). The CDR3 sequence is 12 residues long. Germline V CDR1 and CDR2: SGHAT, FQNNGV. Trimming took off 1 base at V and 11 bases at J, with 11 bases between the two ends. The CDR3 DNA sequence: TGTGCCAGCAGCTTAGCGGGGGGGACGTACACCTTC. Protein sequence: CASSLAGGTYTF.

This clone has more than one count but fewer than ten. J is TRBJ1-6 and V is TRBV11-3; D is unresolved. Per germline, CDR1 SGHNT and CDR2 YENEEA. Trimming pared 3 bases from V and 8 bases from J, leaving 11 bases between. The CDR3 loop spans 14 amino acids. For the CDR3, the DNA is TGTGCCAGCAGCTTGGGGTCCGGGGATTCACCCCTCCACTTT. It translates to CASSLGSGDSPLHF. Drawing the rest from reference TRBV11-3 and TRBJ1-6, the complete variable domain is EAGVVQSPRYKIIEKKQPVAFWCNPISGHNTLYWYLQNLGQGPELLIRYENEEAVDDSQLPKDRFSAERLKGVDSTLKIQPAELGDSAVYLCASSLGSGDSPLHFGNGTRLTVT.

The V and J genes are TRBV10-3 and TRBJ2-2; 7 positions match TRBD1. There are 15 residues in the CDR3. Per germline, CDR1 ENHRY and CDR2 SYGVKD. The V segment lost 5 bases and the J segment 2 bases; nucleotides outside the gene matches: 5. CDR3 DNA sequence: TGTGCCATCAGTAACAGGGGCCTTAACACCGGGGAGCTGTTTTTT. Translated: CAISNRGLNTGELFF.

This sequence joins TRBV3-1 (or the pseudogene TRBV3-2) and TRBJ2-7, with TRBD1 matching over 8 bases. CDR1 and CDR2 from the germline V gene are LGHDT and YNNKEL (reference sequence). Trimming cost V 4 bases and J 6 bases; bases outside gene matches: 8. CDR3 length equals 14 residues. CDR3 sequence (DNA): TGTGCCAGCAGCCCAGGGGGCGCGCTCTGCGAGCAGTACTTC. It yields the protein CASSPGGALCEQYF.